Shown below are 28 T cell receptor beta chains from a single sample sequenced in a study of blood T cell repertoires in COVID-19. Sequenced by immunoSEQ multiplex PCR; TCRdb stores in-frame clones only, minus some. The sample includes about 13,000 clones, 87% of them seen just once. The sample consisted of peripheral blood. Source of these receptors: a human donor in a cohort sampled during active COVID-19.

This rearrangement joins TRBV18 to TRBJ2-7; 16 positions match TRBD2. The CDR3 extends over 19 amino acids. Germline assignment: CDR1 KGHSH and CDR2 LQKENI. The V gene end was trimmed by 3 bases and the J gene end by 3 bases; junction bases not matched to a gene: 11. CDR3 nucleotides: TGTGCCAGCTCACCGAAAACCGGGACTAGCGGGAGGGGACACTACGAGCAGTACTTC. This codes for CASSPKTGTSGRGHYEQYF. The complete variable domain, with remaining parts taken from reference TRBV18 and TRBJ2-7, reads NAGVMQNPRHLVRRRGQEARLRCSPMKGHSHVYWYRQLPEEGLKFMVYLQKENIIDESGMPKERFSAEFPKEGPSILRIQQVVRGDSAAYFCASSPKTGTSGRGHYEQYFGPGTRLTVT.

The chain employs TRBV4-2 and TRBJ2-1; TRBD2 is a possible D gene (5 bases). V shed 1 base and J shed 1 base, with 5 bases lying between them. This CDR3 is 14 amino acids long. Germline V CDR1 and CDR2: LGHNA, YNFKEQ. The CDR3 reads CASSQGGSYNEQFF. In DNA, the CDR3 is TGTGCCAGCAGCCAAGGAGGGTCCTACAATGAGCAGTTCTTC.

The chain carries TRBV28 and TRBJ2-2, with D possibly matching TRBD1 (6 bases). Germline V gene lookup returns CDR1 MDHEN and CDR2 SYDVKM. The CDR3 totals 15 residues. Trimming cost V 6 bases and J 0 bases, with 11 bases left between them. The CDR3 nucleotides read TGTGCCAGCAGGGGGCAGGGGACGAACACCGGGGAGCTGTTTTTT. This encodes CASRGQGTNTGELFF.

A single count supports this clone. J is TRBJ1-1 and V is TRBV10-2; no definite D call. CDR3 size: 14 residues. Per germline, CDR1 WSHSY and CDR2 SAAADI. V was pared by 9 bases and J by 1 base, with 15 bases between. CDR3 in DNA: TGCGCCAGTACTCACTCAGAGGCGAACACTGAAGCTTTCTTT. It translates to CASTHSEANTEAFF.

The gene calls are TRBV10-2 and TRBJ1-1; D perhaps matches TRBD1 (5 bases). The V and J ends lost 6 bases and 0 bases respectively, with 8 bases between them. In germline, CDR1 is WSHSY, CDR2 SAAADI. The CDR3 is made up of 13 amino acids. In DNA form, the CDR3 reads TGCGCCAGCAGATCAGGGATGAACACTGAAGCTTTCTTT. Protein: CASRSGMNTEAFF.

This chain connects TRBV4-3 to TRBJ1-2, with 9 positions matching TRBD1. Germline values: CDR1 LGHNA, CDR2 YSLEER. The CDR3 totals 15 residues. Unmatched junction bases numbered 11, after V lost 4 bases and J lost 8 bases. The CDR3 loop reads CASSLQNRGLGGYTF. The CDR3 DNA sequence: TGCGCCAGCAGCCTCCAAAACAGGGGGCTCGGGGGCTACACCTTC.

This clone was seen a handful of times. This chain uses TRBV2 with TRBJ1-1; the D is unclear. Germline CDR1 is SNHLY and CDR2 is FYNNEI. V dropped 7 bases and J dropped 0 bases, with 9 bases sitting between them. The CDR3 sequence is 13 residues long. The CDR3 sequence is CASTRPMNTEAFF. In DNA form, the CDR3 reads TGTGCCAGCACTAGACCTATGAACACTGAAGCTTTCTTT. Combining the CDR3 with reference TRBV2 and TRBJ1-1 gives the whole variable domain EPEVTQTPSHQVTQMGQEVILRCVPISNHLYFYWYRQILGQKVEFLVSFYNNEISEKSEIFDDQFSVERPDGSNFTLKIRSTKLEDSAMYFCASTRPMNTEAFFGQGTRLTVV.

This chain uses TRBV7-9 with TRBJ2-3; D is undetermined. V was clipped by 1 base and J by 13 bases, with 9 bases between them. Germline V lookup: CDR1 SEHNR, CDR2 FQNEAQ (reference sequence). CDR3 size: 11 residues. CDR3 coding DNA: TGTGCCAGCAGCTTAGGGCGAGGAAAGTATTTT. This encodes CASSLGRGKYF. The entire variable domain, with the rest obtained from reference TRBV7-9 and TRBJ2-3, is as follows: DTGVSQNPRHKITKRGQNVTFRCDPISEHNRLYWYRQTLGQGPEFLTYFQNEAQLEKSRLLSDRFSAERPKGSFSTLEIQRTEQGDSAMYLCASSLGRGKYFGPGTRLTVL.

The sample holds one count of this clone. This sequence joins TRBV5-1 and TRBJ1-1, with 10 bases aligning to TRBD1. The length of the CDR3 is 14 residues. V lost 4 bases, J lost 8 bases, and 8 bases stayed unmatched. From germline, CDR1 is SGHRS and CDR2 YFSETQ. The CDR3 DNA reads TGCGCCAGCAGCCCCCGACAGGGGGCATCGGAAGCTTTCTTT. Translation: CASSPRQGASEAFF. Full variable domain (outside the CDR3, taken from reference TRBV5-1 and TRBJ1-1): KAGVTQTPRYLIKTRGQQVTLSCSPISGHRSVSWYQQTPGQGLQFLFEYFSETQRNKGNFPGRFSGRQFSNSRSEMNVSTLELGDSALYLCASSPRQGASEAFFGQGTRLTVV.

V is TRBV9 and J is TRBJ2-7; TRBD2 matches 8 bases. The CDR3 runs 17 residues. Germline V gene data show CDR1 as SGDLS and CDR2 as YYNGEE. The V and J ends lost 3 bases and 0 bases, in that order; junction bases with no gene match: 11. CDR3 residues: CASSAAGGGRTSYEQYF. For the CDR3, the DNA is TGTGCCAGCAGCGCCGCAGGTGGCGGGAGGACCTCCTACGAGCAGTACTTC.

The chain employs TRBV7-8 and TRBJ1-3, with D tentatively TRBD1 (6 bases). Germline-derived CDR1 and CDR2 are SGHVS and FQNEAQ. The CDR3 spans 14 residues. Trimming shortened V by 3 bases and J by 7 bases, and 13 bases separated the two germline ends. The CDR3 spells CASSFLTGSNTIYF. The CDR3 DNA reads TGTGCCAGCAGCTTTTTAACAGGGAGTAACACCATATATTTT.

This clone occurred once. The J gene is TRBJ2-2, the V gene TRBV9; TRBD2 might be the D (5 bases). CDR3 length equals 14 residues. Germline values: CDR1 SGDLS, CDR2 YYNGEE. The germline V and J ends were trimmed by 0 bases and 4 bases, with 7 bases remaining between them. The CDR3 loop reads CASSVGGGTGELFF. CDR3 DNA sequence: TGTGCCAGCAGCGTAGGAGGAGGCACCGGGGAGCTGTTTTTT. Using reference TRBV9 and TRBJ2-2 for the parts outside the CDR3, the full variable domain is DSGVTQTPKHLITATGQRVTLRCSPRSGDLSVYWYQQSLDQGLQFLIQYYNGEERAKGNILERFSAQQFPDLHSELNLSSLELGDSALYFCASSVGGGTGELFFGEGSRLTVL.

The chain couples TRBV3-1 (or the pseudogene TRBV3-2) to TRBJ1-5; D not resolved. The germline CDR1 and CDR2 sequences are LGHDT and YNNKEL (reference sequence). V shed 1 base and J shed 1 base, with 8 bases lying between them. The CDR3 consists of 15 residues. The CDR3 sequence: CASSQGGRSNQPQHF. CDR3 coding DNA: TGTGCCAGCAGCCAAGGAGGGAGGAGCAATCAGCCCCAGCATTTT.

The genes are TRBV5-1 and TRBJ2-3; a possible D gene is TRBD1 (5 bases). V was trimmed by 3 bases and J by 5 bases, leaving 7 bases between them. This CDR3 has 12 residues. The germline CDR1 and CDR2 sequences are SGHRS and YFSETQ. This CDR3 is CASSSQGDTQYF. CDR3 DNA: TGCGCCAGCAGCTCGCAGGGAGATACGCAGTATTTT.

In nucleotides, the CDR3 is TGCGCCAGCAGCCCCCGGTGGAGGGCCGATGAGCAGTTCTTC. Translating it yields CASSPRWRADEQFF. V is TRBV5-1 and J is TRBJ2-1; D possibly corresponds to TRBD2 (6 bases). This CDR3 has 14 residues. Trimming stripped 4 bases from V and 8 bases from J, with 16 bases between. Germline V gene lookup returns CDR1 SGHRS and CDR2 YFSETQ.

The table lists this clone with a count of one. The gene calls are TRBV5-5 and TRBJ2-3; 8 bases map to TRBD1. The CDR3 is 14 amino acids. CDR1 and CDR2 (germline): SGHKS, YYEKEE (reference sequence). Unmatched junction bases numbered 3, after V lost 1 base and J lost 5 bases. CDR3 nucleotide sequence: TGTGCCAGCAGCTTGACAGGGGGAGTAGATACGCAGTATTTT. Translating gives CASSLTGGVDTQYF. The full variable domain, rest sourced from reference TRBV5-5 and TRBJ2-3, is DAGVTQSPTHLIKTRGQQVTLRCSPISGHKSVSWYQQVLGQGPQFIFQYYEKEERGRGNFPDRFSARQFPNYSSELNVNALLLGDSALYLCASSLTGGVDTQYFGPGTRLTVL.

The J gene is TRBJ1-2, the V gene TRBV19; D is perhaps TRBD1 (5 bases). Germline V gene sequence: CDR1 LNHDA, CDR2 SQIVND (reference sequence). The CDR3 extends over 17 amino acids. With 6 bases removed from V and 1 base from J, the gap between germline ends came to 21 bases. CDR3 amino acids: CASSPRGRERFNYGYTF. The DNA of the CDR3 is TGTGCCAGTAGCCCTCGGGGGAGAGAGCGTTTTAACTATGGCTACACCTTC.

The chain has TRBV15 and TRBJ2-7, with 7 bases identical to TRBD1. Looked up from germline, CDR1 is LNHNV and CDR2 is YYDKDF (reference sequence). This CDR3 has 16 amino acids. V lost 0 bases, J lost 3 bases, and 8 bases stayed unmatched. CDR3 residues: CATSRDPGQFYYEQYF. The CDR3 region has the DNA TGTGCCACCAGCAGAGACCCGGGACAGTTTTACTACGAGCAGTACTTC. The complete variable domain, with remaining parts taken from reference TRBV15 and TRBJ2-7, reads DAMVIQNPRYQVTQFGKPVTLSCSQTLNHNVMYWYQQKSSQAPKLLFHYYDKDFNNEADTPDNFQSRRPNTSFCFLDIRSPGLGDTAMYLCATSRDPGQFYYEQYFGPGTRLTVT.

The chain joins TRBV4-3 to TRBJ2-7, with TRBD2 matching 9 bases. The CDR3 is 15 amino acids. V gave up 0 bases and J gave up 2 bases; unmatched junction bases: 2. Germline values: CDR1 LGHNA, CDR2 YSLEER. CDR3 sequence (DNA): TGCGCCAGCAGCCAAGACCTAGCGGGAACCTACGAGCAGTACTTC. Protein product: CASSQDLAGTYEQYF.

The gene calls are TRBV28 and TRBJ2-3, with 8 bases lining up with TRBD1. V dropped 10 bases and J dropped 4; count of bases not matched to a gene: 7. Per germline, CDR1 MDHEN and CDR2 SYDVKM. This CDR3 comprises 13 residues. This CDR3 is CAIPGGGADTQYF. DNA for the CDR3: TGTGCCATACCAGGGGGCGGTGCAGATACGCAGTATTTT.

This rearrangement joins TRBV12-3 or TRBV12-4 to TRBJ2-1; D is unresolved. V lost 5 bases to trimming and J lost 9 bases, with 8 bases between them. The CDR3 length is 11 residues. CDR3 amino acids: CASSRRGEQFF. CDR3 DNA sequence: TGTGCCAGCAGTCGACGAGGTGAGCAGTTCTTC.

This chain joins TRBV28 and TRBJ2-1; 11 nucleotides align to TRBD1. The V gene end was trimmed by 5 bases and the J gene end by 3 bases; junction bases not matched to a gene: 9. Germline V lookup: CDR1 MDHEN, CDR2 SYDVKM. CDR3 length: 17 residues. CDR3 sequence (DNA): TGTGCCAGCAGTCCCCGCGCCGGGACAGGGGGCTACAATGAGCAGTTCTTC. Its protein is CASSPRAGTGGYNEQFF.

The rearrangement uses TRBV13 and TRBJ2-5; 7 bases are a match to TRBD2. Germline V CDR1 and CDR2: PRHDT, FYEKMQ (reference sequence). The CDR3 is 11 amino acids. Trimming took 4 bases from V and 7 from J; bases not matched to a gene: 0. CDR3 DNA sequence: TGTGCCAGCAGCTGGGGGGGGACCCAGTACTTC. Its protein is CASSWGGTQYF.

V and J are TRBV27 and TRBJ2-1; 8 bases are shared with TRBD2. Germline V gene lookup returns CDR1 MNHEY and CDR2 SMNVEV (reference sequence). V lost 6 bases and J lost 4; bases outside the gene matches: 5. This CDR3 is built from 14 residues. The CDR3: CASSQLAEYNEQFF. DNA of the CDR3: TGTGCCAGCAGCCAACTAGCGGAGTACAATGAGCAGTTCTTC.

CDR3: CASRRDGTTDTQYF. Here the CDR3 DNA reads TGTGCCAGCAGACGGGATGGTACCACAGATACGCAGTATTTT. This chain links TRBV6-5 with TRBJ2-3; perhaps TRBD2 as D (5 bases). CDR1 and CDR2 (germline): MNHEY, SVGAGI. This CDR3 comprises 14 residues. V shed 6 bases and J shed 2 bases, with 12 bases lying between them.

V is TRBV5-6 and J is TRBJ1-5; 11 nucleotides agree with TRBD1. Trimming at V came to 2 bases and at J to 7 bases, leaving 17 bases not matched to a gene. Per the germline V gene, CDR1 is SGHDT and CDR2 is YYEEEE. The CDR3 spans 19 residues. CDR3 in DNA: TGTGCCAGCAGCTTAGGACAGGGGGCAATCCCTCCAATCCGGCAGCCCCAGCATTTT. Translating gives CASSLGQGAIPPIRQPQHF.

CDR3 loop: CAWRTSGRSEQYF. The CDR3 nucleotides read TGTGCCTGGAGGACTAGCGGGAGATCCGAGCAGTACTTC. This rearrangement joins TRBV30 to TRBJ2-7, with TRBD2 matching 12 bases. This CDR3 comprises 13 residues. The germline gives CDR1 GTSNPN, CDR2 SVGIG (reference sequence). V was pared by 3 bases and J by 6 bases, with 3 bases of the junction left unmatched.

This clone was seen a single time. V is TRBV4-3 and J is TRBJ2-1; TRBD2 matches 10 bases. This CDR3 region has 16 residues. The germline V gene has CDR1 LGHNA and CDR2 YSLEER. Trimming removed 2 bases from V and 5 bases from J; junction bases left unmatched: 6. The CDR3 region has the DNA TGCGCCAGCAGCCAATTAAGCGGGAGGGCCAACAATGAGCAGTTCTTC. Its translation: CASSQLSGRANNEQFF.